This TCR beta chain was sequenced during a study of cytomegalovirus exposure and HLA in healthy donors. CDR3 length equals 16 residues. The V segment lost 2 bases and the J segment 1 base; nucleotides outside the gene matches: 8. The V gene's germline CDR1 is GTSNPN and CDR2 SVGIG (reference sequence). The study ran its PCR with 60 Vbeta and 13 Jbeta primers. Some clones are missing from TCRdb's copy, which holds only in-frame ones; the method was immunoSEQ multiplex PCR. The sample shows fewer than 150,000 clones, around 85% of them seen only once. Material: PBMCs. The rearrangement uses TRBV30 and TRBJ1-5; TRBD1 matches at 7 bases. The clonotype comes from a woman aged 25 to 45 in good health and CMV-seropositive. Written as DNA, the CDR3 is TGTGCCTGGAGTCCCGCCCCAGGGGGAAGCAATCAGCCCCAGCATTTT. It specifies CAWSPAPGGSNQPQHF.